This entry lists 29 T cell receptor beta chains sequenced from one sample in a study of control samples from healthy donors and cancer patients (dated by TCRdb to the early 2020s). Library method: the immunoSEQ multiplex PCR assay. TCRdb provides this immuneACCESS table in a form limited to in-frame rearrangements. Some clones are lacking; in checked studies, under half of them reflect an unresolved V gene, and why the rest are absent is not known. The sample table shows fewer than 200,000 clones, and roughly 88% are seen once. The ten largest clones add up to under 5% of the sample. The sample consisted of blood. The receptor source for this set is a woman in her twenties or thirties in good health.

J is TRBJ2-2 and V is TRBV6-4; 7 nucleotides line up with TRBD1. Per germline, CDR1 MRHNA and CDR2 SNTAGT. V shed 4 bases and J 6 bases; nucleotides not matched to a gene: 5. The length of the CDR3 is 14 residues. The CDR3 DNA follows: TGTGCCAGCAGTGTACAGGGGCGCGCCGGGGAGCTGTTTTTT. Encoded protein: CASSVQGRAGELFF.

The J gene is TRBJ2-1, the V gene TRBV5-1; 7 nucleotides align to TRBD1. The CDR3 has 14 residues. Trimming at V came to 3 bases and at J to 4 bases, leaving 4 bases not matched to a gene. Looked up from germline, CDR1 is SGHRS and CDR2 is YFSETQ. This chain's CDR3 is CASSSRQGYNEQFF. In nucleotides, the CDR3 is TGCGCCAGCAGCTCCCGACAGGGTTACAATGAGCAGTTCTTC.

This chain joins TRBV7-2 and TRBJ2-3, with 7 nucleotides matching TRBD2. In germline, CDR1 is SGHTA, CDR2 FQGNSA. The CDR3 runs to 16 residues. J lost 2 bases, V lost 1 base, and 6 bases had no gene match. Here the CDR3 reads CASSLVVGGPTDTQYF. CDR3 in DNA: TGTGCCAGCAGCTTAGTAGTGGGAGGGCCCACAGATACGCAGTATTTT.

This clone was detected once. This chain joins TRBV5-4 and TRBJ1-3; the D is unclear. Germline V gene data show CDR1 as SGHNT and CDR2 as YYREEE (reference sequence). Trimming removed 10 bases at V and 6 bases at J, with 17 bases between. The CDR3 has 13 residues. Here the CDR3 reads CAAGRIGENTIYF. The CDR3 DNA reads TGTGCCGCCGGGCGGATAGGCGAAAACACCATATATTTT.

This chain links TRBV10-3 with TRBJ1-6; unclear D gene. The germline V gene has CDR1 ENHRY and CDR2 SYGVKD. CDR3 length: 13 residues. Between the trimmed V and J ends, which lost 0 bases and 12 bases, there was a span of 9 bases. CDR3 residues: CAISESTNRPLHF. CDR3 bases: TGTGCCATCAGTGAGTCGACAAACAGACCCCTCCACTTT.

The chain has TRBV20-1 and TRBJ2-5, with D perhaps matching TRBD1 (5 bases). The germline CDR1 and CDR2 sequences are DFQATT and SNEGSKA (reference sequence). Trimming removed 8 bases from V and 5 bases from J, with 12 bases in between. The CDR3 extends over 11 amino acids. The CDR3 DNA follows: TGCAGTACCCCAGGGTGGGAGACCCAGTACTTC. Translating it yields CSTPGWETQYF.

The CDR3 sequence: CASSWIRSDEKLFF. CDR3 sequence (DNA): TGTGCCAGCAGTTGGATAAGGTCGGACGAAAAACTGTTTTTT. This chain links TRBV6-5 with TRBJ1-4; unclear D gene. The CDR3 covers 14 residues. CDR1 is MNHEY and CDR2 is SVGAGI in the germline V gene. Deletions cut 4 bases from V and 8 bases from J, with 14 bases between.

The CDR3 DNA reads TGCGCCAGCAGCTTGGCACAGGGTAGCTATGGCTACACCTTC. The encoded protein is CASSLAQGSYGYTF. The V call is TRBV5-1, the J call TRBJ1-2, with D possibly being TRBD1 (6 bases). The germline V gene encodes CDR1 SGHRS and CDR2 YFSETQ. This CDR3 contains 14 residues. The V end lost 0 bases, the J end lost 4 bases, and 10 bases lay between the germline ends. Combining the CDR3 with reference TRBV5-1 and TRBJ1-2 gives the whole variable domain KAGVTQTPRYLIKTRGQQVTLSCSPISGHRSVSWYQQTPGQGLQFLFEYFSETQRNKGNFPGRFSGRQFSNSRSEMNVSTLELGDSALYLCASSLAQGSYGYTFGSGTRLTVV.

The genes are TRBV10-3 and TRBJ1-1, with 7 bases fitting TRBD1. J lost 4 bases, V lost 3 bases, and 2 bases had no gene match. The CDR3 contains 13 residues. In germline, CDR1 is ENHRY, CDR2 SYGVKD. CDR3: CAISEDRATEAFF. CDR3 bases: TGTGCCATCAGTGAAGACAGGGCCACTGAAGCTTTCTTT.

This rearrangement joins TRBV9 to TRBJ2-2, with a weak D call TRBD1 (6 bases). From germline, CDR1 is SGDLS and CDR2 YYNGEE. The CDR3 totals 15 residues. V lost 4 bases and J lost 5, with 15 bases in between. The DNA for the CDR3 is TGTGCCAGCAGCATGCAGACAGGATGGACCGGGGAGCTGTTTTTT. Protein sequence: CASSMQTGWTGELFF.

V is TRBV4-2 and J is TRBJ1-2; no reliable D call. Germline V gives CDR1 LGHNA, CDR2 YNFKEQ. The CDR3 has 14 amino acids. The V gene lost 0 bases and the J gene lost 4 bases, with 9 bases spanning the gap. CDR3 nucleotides: TGTGCCAGCAGCCAAGATGCGGCTGTCTATGGCTACACCTTC. It specifies CASSQDAAVYGYTF.

The chain links TRBV3-1 (or the pseudogene TRBV3-2) to TRBJ2-7; tentative D call: TRBD1 (6 bases). V lost 5 bases to trimming and J lost 2 bases, with 13 bases between them. The CDR3 loop spans 14 amino acids. Per germline, CDR1 LGHDT and CDR2 YNNKEL (reference sequence). CDR3 sequence reads: CASSSGQSTYEQYF. CDR3 DNA: TGTGCCAGCAGCTCCGGACAGAGCACCTACGAGCAGTACTTC.

The genes are TRBV3-1 (or the pseudogene TRBV3-2) and TRBJ1-5; 7 bases are shared with TRBD1. Trimming took 4 bases from V and 7 from J; bases not matched to a gene: 7. This CDR3 region has 14 residues. Per the germline V gene, CDR1 is LGHDT and CDR2 is YNNKEL (reference sequence). The CDR3 nucleotides read TGTGCCAGCAGCCCGAGACAGGGAACGCAGCCCCAGCATTTT. It encodes CASSPRQGTQPQHF.

V and J are TRBV10-3 and TRBJ2-3, with 13 nucleotides matching TRBD2. The CDR3 sequence is 16 residues long. V shed 6 bases and J 4 bases; nucleotides not matched to a gene: 7. Germline values: CDR1 ENHRY, CDR2 SYGVKD. In DNA, the CDR3 is TGTGCCATCAGCCCTACTAGCGGGAGGGCCTCAGATACGCAGTATTTT. As protein: CAISPTSGRASDTQYF.

This chain joins TRBV7-2 and TRBJ2-1; 12 bases are shared with TRBD2. Germline V gene data show CDR1 as SGHTA and CDR2 as FQGNSA. With 5 bases clipped from V and 6 bases from J, the junction kept 5 bases outside the gene matches. The CDR3 has 15 amino acids. CDR3 protein: CASSLSSGRANEQFF. CDR3 in DNA: TGTGCCAGCAGCCTCTCTAGCGGGAGGGCCAATGAGCAGTTCTTC. The complete variable domain, with remaining parts taken from reference TRBV7-2 and TRBJ2-1, reads GAGVSQSPSNKVTEKGKDVELRCDPISGHTALYWYRQSLGQGLEFLIYFQGNSAPDKSGLPSDRFSAERTGGSVSTLTIQRTQQEDSAVYLCASSLSSGRANEQFFGPGTRLTVL.

The chain combines TRBV9 with TRBJ2-3; TRBD1 agrees at 12 bases. Losses at the gene ends were 4 bases for V and 4 bases for J; bases not matched to a gene: 7. From germline, CDR1 is SGDLS and CDR2 YYNGEE. The CDR3 runs 16 residues. The CDR3: CASSLSGTGGADTQYF. The CDR3 nucleotides are TGTGCCAGCAGCCTATCCGGGACAGGGGGCGCAGATACGCAGTATTTT.

The rearrangement joins TRBV6-5 to TRBJ1-3; D unclear. The CDR3 totals 12 residues. The germline V and J ends were trimmed by 10 bases and 5 bases, with 12 bases remaining between them. Germline V lookup: CDR1 MNHEY, CDR2 SVGAGI. The CDR3 sequence: CATALGRNTIYF. The CDR3 coding sequence is TGTGCCACAGCATTGGGAAGAAACACCATATATTTT.

This chain joins TRBV7-9 and TRBJ1-2; 8 bases agree with TRBD1. With 4 bases clipped from V and 1 base from J, the junction kept 8 bases outside the gene matches. The CDR3 consists of 16 residues. Germline assignment: CDR1 SEHNR and CDR2 FQNEAQ (reference sequence). CDR3 loop: CASSSPDRGNNYGYTF. The CDR3 bases are TGTGCCAGCAGCTCACCTGACAGGGGCAATAACTATGGCTACACCTTC.

This sequence joins TRBV6-1 and TRBJ2-5; TRBD2 matches 14 bases. The CDR3 covers 16 residues. The junction had 6 bases not matched to a gene; V was cut back by 3 bases and J by 6 bases. Germline CDR1 is MNHNS and CDR2 is SASEGT. The CDR3 region has the DNA TGTGCCAGCAGTGAGATGGGACTAGCGGGGGCAAAGACCCAGTACTTC. Protein product: CASSEMGLAGAKTQYF.

The V and J genes are TRBV5-4 and TRBJ2-3; TRBD2 aligns across 8 bases. This CDR3 is built from 16 residues. Germline-derived CDR1 and CDR2 are SGHNT and YYREEE (reference sequence). Trimming cost V 1 base and J 2 bases; bases outside gene matches: 6. This chain's CDR3 is CASSLRLALNTDTQYF. In nucleotides, the CDR3 is TGTGCCAGCAGCTTGAGACTAGCGCTAAACACAGATACGCAGTATTTT.

The V gene is TRBV10-3, the J gene TRBJ2-3; D might be TRBD1 (6 bases). Trimming took 10 bases from V and 4 from J, leaving 21 bases between them. The germline CDR1 and CDR2 sequences are ENHRY and SYGVKD. The CDR3 runs to 15 residues. The CDR3 coding sequence is TGTGCCACGGGCACCACGGGCAGGGGCTCAGATACGCAGTATTTT. Its protein product is CATGTTGRGSDTQYF.

This clone was observed a handful of times. This chain links TRBV6-2 or TRBV6-3 with TRBJ1-5, with D unresolved. CDR3 size: 12 residues. Germline lookup yields CDR1 MNHEY and CDR2 SVGEGT. V lost 2 bases, J lost 7 bases, and 6 bases lay in between. The DNA of the CDR3 is TGTGCCAGCAGTTACCGGACCCAGCCCCAGCATTTT. Translation gives CASSYRTQPQHF.

The rearrangement uses TRBV4-1 and TRBJ2-1; D not resolved. The length of the CDR3 is 13 residues. CDR1 is MGHRA, CDR2 YSYEKL, per germline. The V end lost 3 bases, the J end lost 4 bases, and 7 bases lay between the germline ends. CDR3 bases: TGCGCCAGCAGCCATGTCTATTACAATGAGCAGTTCTTC. It is translated as CASSHVYYNEQFF.

This clone was recorded once. The V call is TRBV5-6, the J call TRBJ2-5, with TRBD2 identical over 13 bases. V was clipped by 0 bases and J by 5 bases; unmatched bases: 4. Looked up from germline, CDR1 is SGHDT and CDR2 is YYEEEE. This CDR3 is 16 amino acids long. The CDR3 bases are TGTGCCAGCAGCTTGGGGACTAGCGGGGGTTTGGAGACCCAGTACTTC. This codes for CASSLGTSGGLETQYF. The full variable domain, its missing parts supplied by reference TRBV5-6 and TRBJ2-5, is DAGVTQSPTHLIKTRGQQVTLRCSPKSGHDTVSWYQQALGQGPQFIFQYYEEEERQRGNFPDRFSGHQFPNYSSELNVNALLLGDSALYLCASSLGTSGGLETQYFGPGTRLLVL.

This chain joins TRBV3-1 (or the pseudogene TRBV3-2) and TRBJ2-7, with 8 bases fitting TRBD2. J gave up 3 bases and V 1 base, and 5 bases lay outside the gene matches. CDR3 length: 15 residues. Germline V gives CDR1 LGHDT, CDR2 YNNKEL (reference sequence). The CDR3 DNA is TGTGCCAGCAGCCAAGGGAGCGGGAGTAGCTACGAGCAGTACTTC. It translates to CASSQGSGSSYEQYF.

The genes are TRBV7-9 and TRBJ1-4, with 7 bases identical to TRBD1. The CDR3 consists of 14 residues. Germline loops: CDR1 SEHNR, CDR2 FQNEAQ (reference sequence). V shed 4 bases, J shed 4 bases, and the junction held 3 bases outside the gene matches. This CDR3 is CASSSGQRNEKLFF. In DNA form, the CDR3 reads TGTGCCAGCAGCTCGGGACAGCGTAATGAAAAACTGTTTTTT. Combining the CDR3 with reference TRBV7-9 and TRBJ1-4 gives the whole variable domain DTGVSQNPRHKITKRGQNVTFRCDPISEHNRLYWYRQTLGQGPEFLTYFQNEAQLEKSRLLSDRFSAERPKGSFSTLEIQRTEQGDSAMYLCASSSGQRNEKLFFGSGTQLSVL.

This chain connects TRBV5-1 to TRBJ2-5; no reliable D call. V was pared by 4 bases and J by 1 base, with 8 bases between. There are 13 residues in the CDR3. The germline CDR1 and CDR2 sequences are SGHRS and YFSETQ. CDR3 sequence: CASSPGAQETQYF. The CDR3 coding sequence is TGCGCCAGCAGCCCCGGAGCCCAAGAGACCCAGTACTTC.

This sequence joins TRBV24-1 and TRBJ2-7; 7 bases match TRBD2. This CDR3 has 16 amino acids. Germline V gene sequence: CDR1 KGHDR, CDR2 SFDVKD. V was pared by 9 bases and J by 3 bases, with 16 bases of the junction left unmatched. The DNA of the CDR3 is TGTGCCACCGGGGGGGGGTCGAGAGGGCCCCACTACGAGCAGTACTTC. Its protein is CATGGGSRGPHYEQYF.

The J gene is TRBJ1-2, the V gene TRBV6-4, with 7 nucleotides matching TRBD1. V shed 4 bases and J 4 bases; nucleotides not matched to a gene: 9. From germline, CDR1 is MRHNA and CDR2 SNTAGT. The CDR3 is made up of 15 amino acids. CDR3 coding DNA: TGTGCCAGCAGTGTGAACAGGGGTTATATCTATGGCTACACCTTC. Its translation: CASSVNRGYIYGYTF.